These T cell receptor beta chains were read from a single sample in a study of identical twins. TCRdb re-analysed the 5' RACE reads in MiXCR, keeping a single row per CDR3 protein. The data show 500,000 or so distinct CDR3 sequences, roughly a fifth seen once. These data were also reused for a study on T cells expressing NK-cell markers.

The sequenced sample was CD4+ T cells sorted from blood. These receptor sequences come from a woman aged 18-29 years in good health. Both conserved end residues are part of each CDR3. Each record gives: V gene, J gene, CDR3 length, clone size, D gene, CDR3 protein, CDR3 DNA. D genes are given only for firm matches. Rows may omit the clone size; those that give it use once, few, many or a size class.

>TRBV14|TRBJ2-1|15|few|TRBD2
CASSQAGLGDNEQFF
TGTGCCAGCAGCCAAGCGGGACTAGGGGACAATGAGCAGTTCTTC
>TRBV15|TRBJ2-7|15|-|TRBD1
CATSRSRGISYEQYF
TGTGCCACCAGCAGAAGCAGGGGGATCTCCTACGAGCAGTACTTC
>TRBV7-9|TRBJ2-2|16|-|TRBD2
CASSLGLAGDTGELFF
TGTGCCAGCAGCTTAGGACTAGCGGGAGACACCGGGGAGCTGTTTTTT
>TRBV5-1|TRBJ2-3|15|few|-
CASSFEPGSSDTQYF
TGCGCCAGCAGCTTCGAGCCGGGAAGTTCAGATACGCAGTATTTT
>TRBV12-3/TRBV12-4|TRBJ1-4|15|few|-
CASKGPKGGNEKLFF
TGTGCCAGCAAGGGGCCCAAGGGGGGTAATGAAAAACTGTTTTTT
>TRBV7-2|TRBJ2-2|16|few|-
CASSLWGSANTGELFF
TGTGCCAGCAGCTTATGGGGTAGCGCGAACACCGGGGAGCTGTTTTTT
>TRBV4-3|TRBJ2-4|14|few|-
CASSQLGGGNIQYF
TGCGCCAGCAGCCAATTAGGGGGAGGGAACATTCAGTACTTC
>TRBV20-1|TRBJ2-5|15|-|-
CSALPGTGRSATQYF
TGCAGTGCCCTACCGGGAACTGGCCGAAGTGCGACCCAGTACTTC
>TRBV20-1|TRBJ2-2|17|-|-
CSARGGFGNTNTGELFF
TGCAGTGCTAGGGGCGGTTTTGGGAATACGAACACCGGGGAGCTGTTTTTT
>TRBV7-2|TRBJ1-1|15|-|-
CASSFRTASNTEAFF
TGTGCCAGCAGCTTTCGGACAGCCTCGAACACTGAAGCTTTCTTT
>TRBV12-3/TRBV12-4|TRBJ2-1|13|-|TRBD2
CASRPRGDHEQFF
TGTGCCAGCCGACCGCGGGGGGACCATGAGCAGTTCTTC
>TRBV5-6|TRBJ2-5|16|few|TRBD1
CASSLLGQGKLETQYF
TGTGCCAGCAGCCTTTTAGGACAGGGGAAGTTGGAGACCCAGTACTTC
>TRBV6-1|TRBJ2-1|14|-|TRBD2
CASKGGGAIIEQFF
TGTGCCAGCAAGGGCGGGGGGGCCATTATCGAGCAGTTCTTC
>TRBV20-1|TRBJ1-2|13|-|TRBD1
CSAERVGQGGYTF
TGCAGTGCTGAGAGGGTGGGACAGGGGGGCTACACCTTC
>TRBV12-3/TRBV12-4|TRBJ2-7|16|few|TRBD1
CASSPAGTGVPYEQYF
TGTGCCAGCAGTCCCGCCGGGACAGGCGTTCCCTACGAGCAGTACTTC
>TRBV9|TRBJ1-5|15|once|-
CASSVAGAVSQPQHF
TGTGCCAGCAGCGTAGCCGGGGCCGTTTCCCAGCCCCAGCATTTT
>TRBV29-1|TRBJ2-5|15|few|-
CSVEDGARAAETQYF
TGCAGCGTTGAAGATGGCGCCAGGGCGGCCGAGACCCAGTACTTC
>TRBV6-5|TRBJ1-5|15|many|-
CASSYWPGQGQPQHF
TGTGCCAGCAGTTATTGGCCAGGGCAGGGGCAGCCCCAGCATTTT
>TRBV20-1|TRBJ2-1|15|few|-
CSARRLGSFVNEQFF
TGCAGTGCTCGACGACTAGGAAGTTTTGTCAATGAGCAGTTCTTC
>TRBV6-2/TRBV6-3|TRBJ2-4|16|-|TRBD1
CASSYSVGQGRNIQYF
TGTGCCAGCAGTTACTCGGTGGGACAGGGACGAAACATTCAGTACTTC
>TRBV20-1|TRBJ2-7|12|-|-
CSASRQTYEQYF
TGCAGTGCTAGTAGACAGACCTACGAGCAGTACTTC
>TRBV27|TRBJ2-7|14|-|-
CASSPRKGLYEQYF
TGTGCCAGCAGTCCTAGGAAGGGCCTATACGAGCAGTACTTC
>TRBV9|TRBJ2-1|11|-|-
CASSVGGEQFF
TGTGCCAGCAGCGTTGGGGGTGAGCAGTTCTTC
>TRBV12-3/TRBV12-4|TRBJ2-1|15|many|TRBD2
CASSLGRGVYNEQFF
TGTGCCAGCAGTTTAGGGCGGGGGGTCTACAATGAGCAGTTCTTC
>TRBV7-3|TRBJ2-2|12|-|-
CASSSFNGELFF
TGTGCCAGCAGCTCCTTCAACGGGGAGCTGTTTTTT
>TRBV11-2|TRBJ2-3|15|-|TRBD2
CASSHGRGSTDTQYF
TGTGCCAGCAGCCACGGGAGGGGGAGCACAGATACGCAGTATTTT
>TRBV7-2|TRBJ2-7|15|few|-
CASSLRGGGAYEQYF
TGTGCCAGCAGCTTAAGGGGGGGAGGCGCCTACGAGCAGTACTTC
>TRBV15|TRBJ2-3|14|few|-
CATREYDRTDTQYF
TGTGCCACCCGAGAGTACGATCGCACAGATACGCAGTATTTT
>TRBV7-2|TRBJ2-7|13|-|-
CASSLWQFYEQYF
TGTGCCAGCAGCTTATGGCAGTTCTACGAGCAGTACTTC
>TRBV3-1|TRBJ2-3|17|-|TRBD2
CASSQDKLAGVTDTQYF
TGTGCCAGCAGCCAAGATAAACTAGCGGGGGTCACAGATACGCAGTATTTT
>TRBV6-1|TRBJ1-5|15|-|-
CASRWSGAFNQPQHF
TGTGCCAGCAGGTGGTCCGGGGCATTTAATCAGCCCCAGCATTTT
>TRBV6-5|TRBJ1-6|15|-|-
CASSWGGSLNSPLHF
TGTGCCAGCAGTTGGGGTGGGTCTTTAAATTCACCCCTCCACTTT
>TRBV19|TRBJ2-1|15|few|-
CASSMAVWRDNEQFF
TGTGCCAGTAGTATGGCCGTTTGGCGGGACAATGAGCAGTTCTTC
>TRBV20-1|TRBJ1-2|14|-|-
CSARDPQANYGYTF
TGCAGTGCTAGAGATCCCCAAGCTAACTATGGCTACACCTTC
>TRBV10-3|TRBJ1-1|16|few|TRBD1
CAISSGTGQEGTEAFF
TGTGCCATCAGTTCCGGGACAGGGCAGGAAGGCACTGAAGCTTTCTTT
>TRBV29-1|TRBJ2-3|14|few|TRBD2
CSLGTSGEPNTQYF
TGCAGCCTAGGGACTAGCGGGGAGCCGAATACGCAGTATTTT
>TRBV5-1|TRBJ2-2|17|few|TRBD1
CASSLNSARGRTGELFF
TGCGCCAGCAGCTTGAATTCGGCCAGGGGGCGTACCGGGGAGCTGTTTTTT
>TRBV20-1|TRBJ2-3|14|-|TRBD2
CSASGTTHTDTQYF
TGCAGTGCTAGCGGGACTACCCACACAGATACGCAGTATTTT
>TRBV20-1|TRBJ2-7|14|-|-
CSALSRDHSYEQYF
TGCAGTGCACTGAGCCGGGACCACTCCTACGAGCAGTACTTC
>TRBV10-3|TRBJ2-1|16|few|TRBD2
CAISSSAGGHVDEQFF
TGTGCCATCAGTTCTTCAGCGGGGGGGCATGTCGATGAGCAGTTCTTC
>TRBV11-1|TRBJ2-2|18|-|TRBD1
CASSPPSRDRGNTGELFF
TGTGCCAGCAGCCCCCCGAGCCGAGACAGGGGAAACACCGGGGAGCTGTTTTTT
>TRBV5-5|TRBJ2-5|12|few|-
CASEGSTETQYF
TGTGCCAGCGAAGGTAGCACTGAGACCCAGTACTTC
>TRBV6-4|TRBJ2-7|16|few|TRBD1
CASSGLGQSSSYEQYF
TGTGCCAGCAGTGGACTGGGACAGTCGAGCTCCTACGAGCAGTACTTC
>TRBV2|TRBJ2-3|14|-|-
CASSESRNTDTQYF
TGTGCCAGCAGTGAATCTAGGAACACAGATACGCAGTATTTT
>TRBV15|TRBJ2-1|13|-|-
CATSSLGGHEQFF
TGTGCCACCAGCAGCTTGGGGGGACATGAGCAGTTCTTC